This TCR beta chain was documented in a study of cytomegalovirus exposure and HLA in healthy donors. The CDR3 is 15 residues long. Per germline, CDR1 SGHTA and CDR2 FQGNSA. Trimming cost V 6 bases and J 0 bases, with 12 bases left between them. The primer mix had 60 Vbeta and 13 Jbeta primers. The table came from immunoSEQ multiplex PCR; TCRdb's copy has only in-frame clones and leaves some out. The sample contains some 160,000 clones, roughly 80% of which appear only once. Whole-study results and caveats: Several of the most significant clusters appeared, in a later analysis, to be linked to common viral pathogens. Owing to their indistinguishability, certain V segments, notably TRBV6-2 and TRBV6-3, were excluded. The number of N-insertions in an Asian-associated ancestry cluster was reportedly below the 666-donor mean in a later analysis. There were under 200 TCR beta chains listed as cytomegalovirus-associated.

With regard to this clone: Its antigen is unidentified.

This receptor was taken from a woman aged 40-49 years in good health and CMV-seropositive. The specimen was PBMCs. V and J are TRBV7-2 and TRBJ1-3; D is undetermined. CDR3 in amino acids: CASRPSGSSGNTIYF. The CDR3 nucleotides read TGTGCCAGCAGACCATCGGGGAGCTCTGGAAACACCATATATTTT.